One and the same sample provided the 30 T cell receptor beta chains below, sequenced in a study of regulatory T cells in long-lasting Graves disease. The authors built TCR beta libraries using iRepertoire HTBI primers and Arm-PCR of CDR3 regions. TCRdb called the multiplex PCR reads again in MiXCR, with one record for every CDR3 protein. This table holds fewer than 600,000 distinct CDR3 sequences, approximately 23% found once. Time point specified: persistent/refractory GD, antithyroid drugs over 5 years with positive TRAb. Extracted RNA from PBMCs served as the source of the TCR library. The input for sequencing was peripheral blood mononuclear cells (PBMCs), taken when the disease was refractory, from a patient treated with antithyroid drugs. These receptors originate from a female donor with Graves disease.

In regard to this clonotype: A read error may explain this, as a much larger clone is one base away. The CDR3 loop is CASSGSGRAGANTEAFF. The CDR3 coding sequence is TGTGCCAGTAGTGGCTCCGGAAGGGCAGGCGCTAACACTGAAGCTTTCTTT. The rearrangement links TRBV19 to TRBJ1-1; D uncertain. CDR3 length equals 17 residues. The V end lost 5 bases, the J end lost 2 bases, and 21 bases lay between the germline ends. CDR1 and CDR2 from the germline V gene are LNHDA and SQIVND (reference sequence).

The chain couples TRBV20-1 to TRBJ2-5; D gene unclear. V dropped 3 bases and J dropped 7 bases, with 12 bases sitting between them. The CDR3 is 12 residues long. Germline V gene lookup returns CDR1 DFQATT and CDR2 SNEGSKA (reference sequence). The CDR3 DNA reads TGCAGTGCTAGTGTCCCGGGCGGGACCCAGTACTTC. It encodes CSASVPGGTQYF.

About this clonotype: A much larger clone lies one base from this, so it may be a read error. The V and J genes are TRBV24-1 and TRBJ1-2; possibly TRBD1 for D (5 bases). This CDR3 is 13 amino acids long. Germline V gives CDR1 KGHDR, CDR2 SFDVKD. Trimming removed 5 bases from V and 8 bases from J, with 14 bases in between. CDR3 coding DNA: TGTGCCACCAGTGGTCGGGCAGGGCACGGCTACACCTTC. Amino acids: CATSGRAGHGYTF.

The chain uses TRBV7-2 and TRBJ2-7; possibly TRBD2 for D (6 bases). Germline values: CDR1 SGHTA, CDR2 FQGNSA. The ends were cut back, 8 bases at V and 5 bases at J, with 16 bases in the middle. The CDR3 totals 13 residues. CDR3 loop: CASSPPGVHEQYF. CDR3 sequence (DNA): TGTGCCAGCTCTCCTCCGGGGGTCCACGAGCAGTACTTC.

This clonotype was counted ten times or more. The chain employs TRBV7-3 and TRBJ2-3; tentatively, D is TRBD1 (5 bases). This CDR3 is built from 13 residues. V lost 6 bases and J lost 4, with 11 bases in between. Germline assignment: CDR1 SGHTA and CDR2 FQGTGA. CDR3 coding DNA: TGTGCCAGCAGTAGGGGATTCTCAGATACGCAGTATTTT. Residues: CASSRGFSDTQYF. Full variable domain (remainder filled in from reference TRBV7-3 and TRBJ2-3): GAGVSQTPSNKVTEKGKYVELRCDPISGHTALYWYRQSLGQGPEFLIYFQGTGAADDSGLPNDRFFAVRPEGSVSTLKIQRTERGDSAVYLCASSRGFSDTQYFGPGTRLTVL.

The chain joins TRBV7-8 to TRBJ1-1, with D perhaps TRBD1 (5 bases). Looked up from germline, CDR1 is SGHVS and CDR2 is FQNEAQ. This CDR3 has 15 amino acids. Trimming took 1 base from V and 0 from J, leaving 9 bases between them. The CDR3 region is CASSLESGVNTEAFF. The CDR3 DNA reads as TGTGCCAGCAGCTTAGAGTCGGGGGTGAACACTGAAGCTTTCTTT.

In this sample, this clonotype turned up many times. V is TRBV20-1 and J is TRBJ2-5, with 7 bases fitting TRBD2. With 0 bases clipped from V and 4 bases from J, the junction kept 8 bases outside the gene matches. CDR3 length: 15 residues. CDR1 and CDR2 (germline): DFQATT, SNEGSKA (reference sequence). CDR3 sequence reads: CSARDFRLAGETQYF. In nucleotides, the CDR3 is TGCAGTGCTAGAGATTTCCGACTAGCTGGAGAGACCCAGTACTTC.

The V and J genes are TRBV7-2 and TRBJ1-1; D is possibly TRBD1 (5 bases). CDR3 length: 15 amino acids. V was cut by 0 bases and J by 8 bases, with 16 bases left in between. The germline V gene has CDR1 SGHTA and CDR2 FQGNSA. DNA of the CDR3: TGTGCCAGCAGCTTAGCAAGGGGTTCGTCCCGGGAAGCTTTCTTT. Amino acids: CASSLARGSSREAFF.

In this sample, this clonotype turned up a few times. The rearrangement uses TRBV7-3 and TRBJ1-3; tentatively, D is TRBD1 (6 bases). This CDR3 region has 15 residues. Trimming cost V 5 bases and J 0 bases, with 11 bases left between them. Germline assignment: CDR1 SGHTA and CDR2 FQGTGA. CDR3 in DNA: TGTGCCAGCAGCCCCGGGACAAACTCTGGAAACACCATATATTTT. Its translation is CASSPGTNSGNTIYF. Full variable domain (rest looked up from reference TRBV7-3 and TRBJ1-3): GAGVSQTPSNKVTEKGKYVELRCDPISGHTALYWYRQSLGQGPEFLIYFQGTGAADDSGLPNDRFFAVRPEGSVSTLKIQRTERGDSAVYLCASSPGTNSGNTIYFGEGSWLTVV.

The chain links TRBV28 to TRBJ2-3; the match to TRBD1 covers 7 bases. V gave up 4 bases and J gave up 4 bases; unmatched junction bases: 2. Germline V gene lookup returns CDR1 MDHEN and CDR2 SYDVKM. The CDR3 contains 13 residues. CDR3 sequence (DNA): TGTGCCAGCAGTTCAGGGGGAGCAGATACGCAGTATTTT. It translates to CASSSGGADTQYF. Full variable domain (missing parts from reference TRBV28 and TRBJ2-3): DVKVTQSSRYLVKRTGEKVFLECVQDMDHENMFWYRQDPGLGLRLIYFSYDVKMKEKGDIPEGYSVSREKKERFSLILESASTNQTSMYLCASSSGGADTQYFGPGTRLTVL.

The chain is built from TRBV11-3 and TRBJ2-6; D gene ambiguous. The germline V gene encodes CDR1 SGHNT and CDR2 YENEEA. Trimming removed 0 bases from V and 2 bases from J, with 14 bases in between. The CDR3 spans 18 residues. Here the CDR3 DNA reads TGTGCCAGCAGCTTAGATCATAACAGTTACACTGGGGCCAACGTCCTGACTTTC. Amino acids: CASSLDHNSYTGANVLTF.

This clonotype was detected ten times or more. This chain links TRBV27 with TRBJ2-5; 9 bases agree with TRBD1. Germline CDR1 MNHEY, CDR2 SMNVEV (reference sequence). The CDR3 is made up of 16 amino acids. J lost 5 bases, V lost 4 bases, and 11 bases had no gene match. In nucleotides, the CDR3 is TGTGCCAGCAGTTCCAAGCTGGGACAGGGAGGGGAGACCCAGTACTTC. This gives the protein CASSSKLGQGGETQYF.

This clonotype was detected only a few times. This chain uses TRBV30 with TRBJ2-5, with 8 positions matching TRBD2. Trimming at V came to 7 bases and at J to 2 bases, leaving 6 bases not matched to a gene. Looked up from germline, CDR1 is GTSNPN and CDR2 is SVGIG (reference sequence). The CDR3 is 13 amino acids. CDR3: CASSGGSQETQYF. The CDR3 nucleotides read TGTGCCTCCTCGGGGGGGTCTCAAGAGACCCAGTACTTC. The complete variable domain, with remaining parts taken from reference TRBV30 and TRBJ2-5, reads SQTIHQWPATLVQPVGSPLSLECTVEGTSNPNLYWYRQAAGRGLQLLFYSVGIGQISSEVPQNLSASRPQDRQFILSSKKLLLSDSGFYLCASSGGSQETQYFGPGTRLLVL.

The chain has TRBV5-1 and TRBJ2-4, with D possibly matching TRBD2 (5 bases). Looked up from germline, CDR1 is SGHRS and CDR2 is YFSETQ. The CDR3 is 17 amino acids. V was trimmed by 2 bases and J by 3 bases, leaving 18 bases between them. The CDR3 is CASSLNPGTDGKNIQYF. Written as DNA, the CDR3 is TGCGCCAGCAGCTTAAATCCGGGAACAGACGGCAAAAACATTCAGTACTTC. Variable domain in full (rest from reference TRBV5-1 and TRBJ2-4): KAGVTQTPRYLIKTRGQQVTLSCSPISGHRSVSWYQQTPGQGLQFLFEYFSETQRNKGNFPGRFSGRQFSNSRSEMNVSTLELGDSALYLCASSLNPGTDGKNIQYFGAGTRLSVL.

The table lists this clonotype with many counts. The CDR3 DNA follows: TGTGCCAGCAGCTTGAGGGTCGAGGAAAAACTGTTTTTT. It is translated as CASSLRVEEKLFF. J is TRBJ1-4 and V is TRBV5-6; the D is unclear. Per the germline V gene, CDR1 is SGHDT and CDR2 is YYEEEE. The CDR3 sequence is 13 residues long. Trimming removed 1 base at V and 8 bases at J, with 9 bases between.

Concerning this clonotype itself: Given a much more abundant clone one base away, this may be a read error. The chain has TRBV11-2 and TRBJ2-5, with D tentatively TRBD2 (5 bases). CDR3 length: 15 residues. CDR1 and CDR2 from the germline V gene are SGHAT and FQNNGV. Trimming removed 2 bases from V and 1 base from J, with 11 bases in between. In DNA form, the CDR3 reads TGTGCCAGCAGCTTACAAGCGAGGGCCCAAGAGACCCAGTACTTC. Its protein is CASSLQARAQETQYF.

The chain couples TRBV5-6 to TRBJ1-5; 8 nucleotides match TRBD1. J lost 4 bases, V lost 2 bases, and 8 bases had no gene match. CDR1 SGHDT and CDR2 YYEEEE come from the germline V gene. The CDR3 consists of 16 residues. For the CDR3, the DNA is TGTGCCAGCAGCTTCCGACTCCGGACAGGGAATCAGCCCCAGCATTTT. Residues: CASSFRLRTGNQPQHF. Complete variable domain (other parts from reference TRBV5-6 and TRBJ1-5): DAGVTQSPTHLIKTRGQQVTLRCSPKSGHDTVSWYQQALGQGPQFIFQYYEEEERQRGNFPDRFSGHQFPNYSSELNVNALLLGDSALYLCASSFRLRTGNQPQHFGDGTRLSIL.

This clonotype was detected ten times or more. V is TRBV7-2 and J is TRBJ2-5, with TRBD2 matching over 8 bases. V lost 5 bases and J lost 5; bases outside the gene matches: 7. Per the germline V gene, CDR1 is SGHTA and CDR2 is FQGNSA. The CDR3 spans 14 residues. The CDR3 region is CASSISGAGETQYF. Here the CDR3 DNA reads TGTGCCAGCAGCATTAGCGGGGCAGGGGAGACCCAGTACTTC.

A few counts support this clonotype. The chain uses TRBV30 and TRBJ2-7; 7 bases match TRBD2. Per the germline V gene, CDR1 is GTSNPN and CDR2 is SVGIG (reference sequence). V dropped 0 bases and J dropped 3; count of bases not matched to a gene: 8. The CDR3 sequence is 15 residues long. CDR3 sequence: CAWSVGNAGVYEQYF. The CDR3 DNA follows: TGTGCCTGGAGTGTTGGCAACGCGGGAGTCTACGAGCAGTACTTC. The entire variable domain, with the rest obtained from reference TRBV30 and TRBJ2-7, is as follows: SQTIHQWPATLVQPVGSPLSLECTVEGTSNPNLYWYRQAAGRGLQLLFYSVGIGQISSEVPQNLSASRPQDRQFILSSKKLLLSDSGFYLCAWSVGNAGVYEQYFGPGTRLTVT.

V usage is TRBV10-3 and J usage is TRBJ1-4; TRBD1 is a possible D gene (5 bases). Between the trimmed V and J ends, which lost 2 bases and 0 bases, there was a span of 13 bases. There are 17 residues in the CDR3. The V gene's germline CDR1 is ENHRY and CDR2 SYGVKD. Here the CDR3 DNA reads TGTGCCATCAGTGAGGCCCGAATGGGGGCAACTAATGAAAAACTGTTTTTT. Residues: CAISEARMGATNEKLFF.

This clonotype appeared a few times. V gene TRBV19 combines with J gene TRBJ2-7, with 7 bases matching TRBD2. Germline V gene lookup returns CDR1 LNHDA and CDR2 SQIVND (reference sequence). The CDR3 spans 15 residues. The V segment lost 3 bases and the J segment 2 bases; nucleotides outside the gene matches: 7. The CDR3 nucleotides read TGTGCCAGTAGTATGGGAGGCGGGGGAACCTACGAGCAGTACTTC. It yields the protein CASSMGGGGTYEQYF. The whole variable domain, filled in from reference TRBV19 and TRBJ2-7, reads DGGITQSPKYLFRKEGQNVTLSCEQNLNHDAMYWYRQDPGQGLRLIYYSQIVNDFQKGDIAEGYSVSREKKESFPLTVTSAQKNPTAFYLCASSMGGGGTYEQYFGPGTRLTVT.

This clonotype was detected a few times. This chain links TRBV28 with TRBJ2-2, with 7 bases matching TRBD1. The V segment lost 4 bases and the J segment 10 bases; nucleotides outside the gene matches: 9. This CDR3 region has 14 residues. Germline V CDR1 and CDR2: MDHEN, SYDVKM. The DNA of the CDR3 is TGTGCCAGCAGTTCGGGACAGTCTTCCAAGGAGCTGTTTTTT. Residues: CASSSGQSSKELFF.

With regard to this clonotype: This sequence may be a read error, since a much larger clone differs from it by one base. V is TRBV11-2 and J is TRBJ2-4, with D possibly being TRBD1 (6 bases). Germline V CDR1 and CDR2: SGHAT, FQNNGV. Trimming removed 5 bases at V and 6 bases at J, with 17 bases between. There are 15 residues in the CDR3. The CDR3, as DNA: TGTGCCAGCAGCGTCAGGGCAGGGGAATTAAACATTCAGTACTTC. Encoded protein: CASSVRAGELNIQYF.

This clonotype was seen more than once but under ten times. This chain uses TRBV14 with TRBJ2-7; D is undetermined. The CDR3 has 12 residues. V shed 4 bases and J shed 4 bases, with 8 bases lying between them. Germline V lookup: CDR1 SGHDN, CDR2 FVKESK. DNA for the CDR3: TGTGCCAGCAGCCCTGACAAGTACGAGCAGTACTTC. This translates into CASSPDKYEQYF.

This clonotype was seen repeatedly, ten times or more. The genes are TRBV12-3 or TRBV12-4 and TRBJ2-1; the match to TRBD1 covers 11 bases. Trimming at V came to 5 bases and at J to 6 bases, leaving 6 bases not matched to a gene. The CDR3 covers 15 residues. The CDR3 spells CASSLGQGAVNEQFF. CDR3 sequence (DNA): TGTGCCAGCAGTCTAGGACAGGGGGCTGTCAATGAGCAGTTCTTC.

This sequence joins TRBV7-8 and TRBJ2-2; 10 bases match TRBD2. The CDR3 loop spans 16 amino acids. V shed 5 bases, J shed 1 base, and the junction held 4 bases outside the gene matches. Germline V CDR1 and CDR2: SGHVS, FQNEAQ. CDR3 sequence reads: CASSVSSGGNTGELFF. The CDR3 region has the DNA TGTGCCAGCAGCGTATCTAGCGGGGGGAACACCGGGGAGCTGTTTTTT.

This clonotype has at least ten counts. The chain recombines TRBV24-1 with TRBJ1-5, with D possibly matching TRBD1 (6 bases). V lost 5 bases, J lost 0 bases, and 16 bases lay in between. The CDR3 is made up of 17 amino acids. Germline CDR1 KGHDR, CDR2 SFDVKD. The CDR3 loop reads CATSGTTGTPSNQPQHF. In nucleotides, the CDR3 is TGTGCCACCAGTGGTACAACAGGGACCCCTAGCAATCAGCCCCAGCATTTT.

This clonotype appeared many times. V and J are TRBV4-2 and TRBJ1-1; tentatively, D is TRBD1 (6 bases). The CDR3 extends over 17 amino acids. Germline V CDR1 and CDR2: LGHNA, YNFKEQ. With 5 bases removed from V and 1 base from J, the gap between germline ends came to 20 bases. CDR3 nucleotide sequence: TGTGCCAGCAGCTCAATCCCCGGGACATCGCAGAACACTGAAGCTTTCTTT. It encodes CASSSIPGTSQNTEAFF.

This clonotype was seen at least ten times. The chain combines TRBV12-3 or TRBV12-4 with TRBJ1-1; tentatively, D is TRBD1 (6 bases). The V gene lost 6 bases and the J gene lost 1 base, with 12 bases spanning the gap. The CDR3 totals 14 residues. CDR3 protein: CASSQGRWNTEAFF. The CDR3 DNA follows: TGTGCCAGCAGCCAGGGGCGATGGAACACTGAAGCTTTCTTT.

The chain links TRBV6-2 or TRBV6-3 to TRBJ2-7; D perhaps matches TRBD1 (5 bases). Trimming cost V 5 bases and J 4 bases, with 15 bases left between them. This CDR3 spans 14 amino acids. The V gene's germline CDR1 is MNHEY and CDR2 SVGEGT. The CDR3 protein is CASSGQAGPYEQYF. CDR3 nucleotides: TGTGCCAGCAGTGGGCAGGCAGGGCCATACGAGCAGTACTTC.